The entry below describes one TCR beta chain. Its antigen is not known. This sample is part of a study of post-analysis software for immune sequencing data. Study details: Recorded subtypes: relapsing-remitting, secondary progressive, progressive-relapsing; some patients unannotated. Broader study findings: Controls had lower frequencies than patients of about 5 TRBV segments, which included TRBV5-6, TRBV5-1 and TRBV20-1.

Per the germline V gene, CDR1 is SGHTA and CDR2 is FQGTGA. The CDR3 length is 13 residues. V was cut by 2 bases and J by 6 bases, with 8 bases left in between. The TCR beta cDNA libraries contained unique molecular identifiers. Each CDR3 protein is one row after TCRdb ran MiXCR on the PCR reads. The sample holds about 820,000 distinct CDR3 sequences; around 50% are singletons and the top ten take about 4.8%. The chain couples TRBV7-3 to TRBJ2-1; D gene unclear. The sample taken for sequencing was blood. This TCR was recovered from a girl aged 10 to 17 with multiple sclerosis. CDR3 residues: CASSLGAPNEQFF. In DNA, the CDR3 is TGTGCCAGCAGCTTAGGAGCCCCCAATGAGCAGTTCTTC.